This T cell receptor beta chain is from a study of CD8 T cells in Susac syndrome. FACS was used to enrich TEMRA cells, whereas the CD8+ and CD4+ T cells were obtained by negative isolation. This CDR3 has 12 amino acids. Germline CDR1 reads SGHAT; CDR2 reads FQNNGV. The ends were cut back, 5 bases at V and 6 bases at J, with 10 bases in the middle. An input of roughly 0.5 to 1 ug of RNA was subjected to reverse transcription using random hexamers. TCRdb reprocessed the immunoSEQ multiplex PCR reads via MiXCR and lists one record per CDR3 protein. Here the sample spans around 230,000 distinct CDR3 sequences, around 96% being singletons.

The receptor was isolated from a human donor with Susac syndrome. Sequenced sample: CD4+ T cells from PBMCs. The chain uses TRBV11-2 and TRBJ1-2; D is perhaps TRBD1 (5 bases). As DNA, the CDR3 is TGTGCCAGCAGCCCGGGGGGTGATGGCTACACCTTC. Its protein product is CASSPGGDGYTF.